These 8 T cell receptor beta chains share one sample of origin, sequenced in a study of cytomegalovirus exposure and HLA in healthy donors. The PCR contained 60 Vbeta and 13 Jbeta primers. Assay: immunoSEQ multiplex PCR; the TCRdb copy retains only in-frame clones and omits some. Of about 140,000 clones in the sample, more than 75% were seen once. The specimen sequenced was PBMCs. These receptors came from a man aged 18 to 29 in good health and CMV-seropositive.

The genes are TRBV6-1 and TRBJ2-7; D is undetermined. From germline, CDR1 is MNHNS and CDR2 SASEGT. The germline V and J ends were trimmed by 2 bases and 0 bases, with 5 bases remaining between them. This CDR3 spans 13 amino acids. CDR3: CASSEPYSYEQYF. CDR3 DNA sequence: TGTGCCAGCAGTGAACCGTACTCCTACGAGCAGTACTTC.

V usage is TRBV18 and J usage is TRBJ1-1, with TRBD1 as a possible D gene (5 bases). The CDR3 length is 16 residues. Trimming took 2 bases from V and 1 from J, leaving 14 bases between them. Per the germline V gene, CDR1 is KGHSH and CDR2 is LQKENI. As DNA, the CDR3 is TGTGCCAGCTCACCAAGGGTCGCAGGGAAGAACACTGAAGCTTTCTTT. Its protein is CASSPRVAGKNTEAFF. The full variable domain, rest sourced from reference TRBV18 and TRBJ1-1, is NAGVMQNPRHLVRRRGQEARLRCSPMKGHSHVYWYRQLPEEGLKFMVYLQKENIIDESGMPKERFSAEFPKEGPSILRIQQVVRGDSAAYFCASSPRVAGKNTEAFFGQGTRLTVV.

A note on this clone: Other DNA sequences of this sample code for an identical CDR3. This chain joins TRBV29-1 and TRBJ2-7; 9 bases are shared with TRBD1. The germline CDR1 and CDR2 sequences are SQVTM and ANQGSEA. The length of the CDR3 is 12 residues. The trim removed 3 bases at V and 7 bases at J, leaving 4 bases unmatched. The CDR3: CSVEGQGNEQYF. As DNA, the CDR3 is TGCAGCGTTGAGGGACAGGGCAATGAGCAGTACTTC.

This chain links TRBV28 with TRBJ1-2; 8 bases are shared with TRBD1. Trimming at V came to 8 bases and at J to 4 bases, leaving 15 bases not matched to a gene. The length of the CDR3 is 16 residues. CDR1 is MDHEN, CDR2 SYDVKM, per germline. CDR3 residues: CASAGGGYGRRYGYTF. CDR3 bases: TGTGCCAGCGCAGGGGGCGGATATGGTCGTCGCTATGGCTACACCTTC.

This rearrangement joins TRBV9 to TRBJ1-3, with TRBD1 identical over 7 bases. Trimming removed 3 bases from V and 4 bases from J; junction bases left unmatched: 10. The length of the CDR3 is 16 residues. From germline, CDR1 is SGDLS and CDR2 YYNGEE. The DNA of the CDR3 is TGTGCCAGCAGCGCCCTGGACAGGCTGGCAGGAAACACCATATATTTT. This encodes CASSALDRLAGNTIYF.

This chain uses TRBV6-1 with TRBJ1-2, with D possibly being TRBD1 (6 bases). Germline V gene data show CDR1 as MNHNS and CDR2 as SASEGT. The CDR3 totals 13 residues. The V end lost 6 bases, the J end lost 8 bases, and 16 bases lay between the germline ends. CDR3 in DNA: TGTGCCAGCAGGTCAACAGGGAAGGTGGGCTACACCTTC. This codes for CASRSTGKVGYTF.

This clone was observed a handful of times. The chain links TRBV11-2 to TRBJ1-4, with 8 nucleotides matching TRBD1. Germline assignment: CDR1 SGHAT and CDR2 FQNNGV. Trimming cost V 3 bases and J 4 bases; bases outside gene matches: 7. The CDR3 contains 16 residues. CDR3 sequence: CASSFSGGGRNEKLFF. CDR3 coding DNA: TGTGCCAGCAGCTTTTCAGGGGGCGGTCGTAATGAAAAACTGTTTTTT.

J is TRBJ1-2 and V is TRBV30; D gene unclear. The germline CDR1 and CDR2 sequences are GTSNPN and SVGIG (reference sequence). Trimming cost V 0 bases and J 4 bases, with 6 bases left between them. The CDR3 is made up of 12 amino acids. CDR3 sequence: CAWSVLGYGYTF. The DNA for the CDR3 is TGTGCCTGGAGTGTACTCGGCTATGGCTACACCTTC.